The present T cell receptor beta chain was sequenced within a study of beta chain features in type 1 diabetes. Study-wide results and limits: Researchers reported that naive, central memory and Treg TCRB repertoires appeared more similar in patients than in healthy donors.

Germline values: CDR1 MNHEY, CDR2 SMNVEV (reference sequence). The CDR3 is 15 amino acids. The V gene lost 2 bases and the J gene lost 0 bases, with 11 bases spanning the gap. Expressed TCRB transcripts were sequenced because the entire RNA isolate underwent reverse transcription. Assay used: immunoSEQ multiplex PCR; TCRdb lists only in-frame clones, some missing. The table has about 900,000 clones, 15% to 20% seen once. A remark on this clone: Its antigen is undetermined.

This sequence originates from a woman aged 18-35 years in good health. The sequenced sample consisted of naive CD4+ T cells from blood. The genes are TRBV27 and TRBJ2-7; D might be TRBD2 (6 bases). The CDR3 loop reads CASSLAGTASYEQYF. The CDR3 region has the DNA TGTGCCAGCAGTTTAGCGGGAACGGCCTCCTACGAGCAGTACTTC.